The rows below give T cell receptor beta chains drawn from one sample of a study of beta chain features in type 1 diabetes. Profiled with immunoSEQ multiplex PCR; TCRdb holds only in-frame clones, not every one. The sample carries under 300,000 clones, roughly 17% recorded once. Sequencing was done on a sample of naive CD4+ T cells from blood. The receptors were gathered from a man younger than 40 with type 1 diabetes. Both conserved end residues are part of each CDR3.

TRBJ1-4,TRBV7-3,CASSLMEGEKLFF
TRBJ2-1,TRBV11-2,CASSATTYNEQFF
TRBJ2-1,TRBV18,CASSPQWGQVYNEQFF
TRBJ2-5,TRBV7-9,CASSGQETQYF
TRBJ2-7,TRBV28,CASGTGPSYEQYF
TRBJ2-4,TRBV5-1,CASSVAGVEDIQYF
TRBJ2-3,TRBV13,CASSLSGTDTQYF
TRBJ2-6,TRBV29-1,CSVAPAQSGANVLTF
TRBJ1-5,TRBV28,CASRTGYLQPQHF
TRBJ2-7,TRBV4-2,CASSQDATGAYEQYF
TRBJ2-1,TRBV7-2,CASSLRQALYNEQFF
TRBJ2-2,TRBV4-1,CASSLVSNTGELFF
TRBJ1-2,TRBV25-1,CASSEGGAVDF
TRBJ2-7,TRBV7-2,CASSPEGLGAYEQYF
TRBJ2-1,TRBV4-1,CASSQVGRGLYNEQFF
TRBJ2-7,TRBV29-1,CSVGHIYEQYF
TRBJ2-1,TRBV6-1,CASSALFGLAGINEQFF
TRBJ2-1,TRBV11-1,CASSLQVDNEQFF
TRBJ2-7,TRBV27,CASSLLMRTGTGHSYEQYF
TRBJ2-1,TRBV11-2,CASSSPKTSGGYNEQFF
TRBJ2-7,TRBV7-9,CASSQTGAGTGEQYF
TRBJ2-1,TRBV30,CAWSRGSLYNEQFF
TRBJ2-5,TRBV30,CAWRGPPAQETQYF
TRBJ2-7,TRBV27,CASSPLAGGRHEQYF
TRBJ1-1,TRBV6-5,CASSRGPEAFF
TRBJ2-3,TRBV5-1,CASSFKGHPDTQYF
TRBJ2-2,TRBV10-3,CAITPMGQGGTGELFF
TRBJ2-5,TRBV7-3,CASSPGLAGGKRETQYF
TRBJ2-3,TRBV7-3,CASSIRDSTDTQYF
TRBJ2-5,TRBV5-1,CASSAGLAMETQYF
TRBJ2-4,TRBV11-2,CASSLRFRENIQYF
TRBJ2-5,TRBV14,CASSQDLGVLWTGQETQYF
TRBJ1-1,TRBV29-1,CSVEKTGNTEAFF
TRBJ1-5,TRBV30,CAWNRGGNQPQHF
TRBJ2-3,TRBV10-3,CAIRPGLAVTDTQYF
TRBJ2-7,TRBV5-1,CASSFLQGGAFYEQYF
TRBJ2-1,TRBV6-1,CASRRNWSDDEQFF
TRBJ2-6,TRBV28,CASSPTNAGANVLTF
TRBJ2-1,TRBV29-1,CSAPGAGTSGRSSYNEQFF
TRBJ2-2,TRBV9,CASSVVGQEPGELFF
TRBJ2-7,TRBV7-2,CASSLGRERKEQYF
TRBJ2-6,TRBV7-9,CASSPKIAGANVLTF
TRBJ2-1,TRBV9,CASSVAGLAGLNEQFF
TRBJ1-5,TRBV2,CASRMDDQPQHF
TRBJ2-5,TRBV29-1,CSVSPRLLGETQYF
TRBJ2-5,TRBV7-9,CASGTRQILKETQYF
TRBJ2-1,TRBV19,CASSTSGGYNEQFF
TRBJ1-2,TRBV9,CASLRDYGYTF
TRBJ1-1,TRBV7-9,CASRRTGEGEAFF
TRBJ2-7,TRBV2,CASRMEYEQYF
TRBJ2-5,TRBV7-2,CASSFGQAQETQYF
TRBJ2-7,TRBV29-1,CSVAGLAGHSYEQYF
TRBJ2-7,TRBV29-1,CSAGSGSQSSYEQYF
TRBJ2-7,TRBV7-9,CASSSWTSGSIGEQYF